Shown below are 4 T cell receptor beta chains from a single sample sequenced in a study of tumor-infiltrating lymphocytes in primary liver carcinoma. The tissue used was unsorted bulk material of 20-30 mg. RNA and DNA were co-extracted from it with the AllPrep DNA/RNA mini kit. Starting material of about 480 ng total RNA yielded TCR beta cDNA via a constant-region primer. Each TCR beta library was derived from three nested multiplex PCR rounds that employed slightly modified ARM-PCR. TRBV1-TRBV30 forward primers paired with a C-beta reverse primer were used in the first two PCR rounds, which ran 9 to 10 cycles each. Each CDR3 protein gets one entry after TCRdb re-called the multiplex PCR reads with MiXCR. The data contain 20,000 to 25,000 distinct CDR3 sequences, nearly 80% of them seen just once; the ten biggest clones take up roughly 42%. The material sequenced was liver tumor tissue from sampling region 1. The subset is: tumor region T1, superior pole. Receptor source: a woman in her thirties with primary liver carcinoma and hepatitis B virus infection.

V usage is TRBV5-6 and J usage is TRBJ2-1; D assignment may be TRBD1 or TRBD2 (6 bases each). Germline V gene data show CDR1 as SGHDT and CDR2 as YYEEEE. The CDR3 consists of 16 residues. V lost 4 bases to trimming and J lost 0 bases, with 14 bases between them. This chain's CDR3 is CASSQEGESSYNEQFF. The CDR3 region has the DNA TGTGCCAGCAGCCAGGAGGGGGAGAGCTCCTACAATGAGCAGTTCTTC. The variable domain in full, with the rest retrieved from reference TRBV5-6 and TRBJ2-1, is DAGVTQSPTHLIKTRGQQVTLRCSPKSGHDTVSWYQQALGQGPQFIFQYYEEEERQRGNFPDRFSGHQFPNYSSELNVNALLLGDSALYLCASSQEGESSYNEQFFGPGTRLTVL.

The chain links TRBV14 to TRBJ2-7; maybe TRBD2 (6 bases). The germline CDR1 and CDR2 sequences are SGHDN and FVKESK. There are 15 residues in the CDR3. The V and J ends lost 10 bases and 3 bases respectively, with 22 bases between them. The CDR3 sequence is CANNQAAGTDYEQYF. The CDR3 bases are TGTGCCAACAATCAGGCGGCGGGGACTGACTACGAGCAGTACTTC.

Concerning this clonotype: A junction boundary mismatches the germline segment, possibly from a read error. This chain connects TRBV6-2 or TRBV6-3 to TRBJ2-7, with TRBD2 matching 7 bases. The CDR3 is 14 amino acids. Germline CDR1 is MNHEY and CDR2 is SVGEGT. For the CDR3, the DNA is TGTGCCGGCAGTTACTCGCGGGAGTCCTACGAGCAGTACTTC. It specifies CAGSYSRESYEQYF.

With respect to this clonotype: A read error may account for a junction end that differs from germline. The chain employs TRBV11-1 and TRBJ2-1; TRBD2 is a possible D gene (6 bases). The CDR3 totals 12 residues. Germline lookup yields CDR1 SGHAT and CDR2 FQDESV (reference sequence). The CDR3 spells CASQADYNEQFF. The DNA of the CDR3 is TGTGCCAGCCAAGCGGACTACAATGAACAGTTCTTC.